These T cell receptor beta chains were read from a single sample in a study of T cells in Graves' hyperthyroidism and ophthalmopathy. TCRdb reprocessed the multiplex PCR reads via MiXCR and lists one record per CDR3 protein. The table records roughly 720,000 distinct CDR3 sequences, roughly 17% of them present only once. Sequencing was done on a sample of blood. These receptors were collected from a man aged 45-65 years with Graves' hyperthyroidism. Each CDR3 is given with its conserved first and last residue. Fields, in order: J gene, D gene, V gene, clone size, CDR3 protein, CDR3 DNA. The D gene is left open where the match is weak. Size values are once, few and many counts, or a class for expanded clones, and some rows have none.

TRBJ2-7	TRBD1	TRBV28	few	CASSSASSPGQGVYEQYF	TGTGCCAGCAGTTCCGCTAGCTCTCCGGGACAGGGGGTTTACGAGCAGTACTTC
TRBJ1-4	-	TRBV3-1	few	CASSSRGATNEKLFF	TGTGCCAGCAGCTCCCGGGGGGCAACTAATGAAAAACTGTTTTTT
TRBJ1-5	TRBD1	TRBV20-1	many	CSARDQTGKSNQPQHF	TGCAGTGCTAGAGATCAGACAGGGAAAAGCAATCAGCCCCAGCATTTT
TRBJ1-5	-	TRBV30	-	CAWSLRGNQPQHF	TGTGCCTGGAGTCTACGGGGGAATCAGCCCCAGCATTTT
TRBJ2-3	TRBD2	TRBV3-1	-	CASSYDRGAGFTDTQYF	TGTGCCAGCAGCTATGACCGAGGAGCGGGGTTCACAGATACGCAGTATTTT
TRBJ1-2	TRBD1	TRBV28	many	CASSPGTGDVYGYTF	TGTGCCAGCAGCCCCGGGACAGGCGATGTTTATGGCTACACCTTC
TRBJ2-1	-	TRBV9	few	CASSVVAALYNERFF	TGTGCCAGCAGCGTAGTAGCGGCACTCTACAATGAGCGGTTCTTC
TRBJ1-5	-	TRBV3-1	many	CASSQDIWSNQPQHF	TGTGCCAGCAGCCAAGATATTTGGAGCAATCAGCCCCAGCATTTT
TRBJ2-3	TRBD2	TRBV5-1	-	CASSRTSGTADTQYF	TGCGCCAGCAGTCGGACTAGCGGGACTGCAGATACGCAGTATTTT
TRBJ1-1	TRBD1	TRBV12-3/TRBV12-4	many	CASSLGQGTEAFF	TGTGCCAGCAGCTTAGGACAGGGAACTGAAGCTTTCTTT
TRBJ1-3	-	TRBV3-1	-	CASSLKDSSRAGNTISF	TGTGCCAGCAGCCTGAAGGACAGTTCTAGGGCTGGAAACACCATATCTTTT